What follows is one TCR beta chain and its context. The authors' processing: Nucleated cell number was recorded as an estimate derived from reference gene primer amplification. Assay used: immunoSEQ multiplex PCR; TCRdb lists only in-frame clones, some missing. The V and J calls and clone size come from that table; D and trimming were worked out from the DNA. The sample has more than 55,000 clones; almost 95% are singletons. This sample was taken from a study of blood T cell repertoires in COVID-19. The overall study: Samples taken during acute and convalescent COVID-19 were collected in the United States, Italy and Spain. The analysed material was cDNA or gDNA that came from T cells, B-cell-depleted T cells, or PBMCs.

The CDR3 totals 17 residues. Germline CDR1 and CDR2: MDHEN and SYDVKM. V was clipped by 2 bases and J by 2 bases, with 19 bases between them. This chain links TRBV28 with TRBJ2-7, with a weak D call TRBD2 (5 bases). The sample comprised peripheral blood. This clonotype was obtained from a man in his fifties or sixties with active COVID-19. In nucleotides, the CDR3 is TGTGCCAGCAGTTTAAGCCCGCGGGCAGCACAGACCTACGAGCAGTACTTC. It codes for CASSLSPRAAQTYEQYF. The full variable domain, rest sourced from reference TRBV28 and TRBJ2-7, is DVKVTQSSRYLVKRTGEKVFLECVQDMDHENMFWYRQDPGLGLRLIYFSYDVKMKEKGDIPEGYSVSREKKERFSLILESASTNQTSMYLCASSLSPRAAQTYEQYFGPGTRLTVT.